The 8 T cell receptor beta chains in this list originate from one sample, sequenced in a study of blood T cell repertoires in COVID-19. The repertoire was sequenced with immunoSEQ multiplex PCR; TCRdb's copy has only in-frame clones and lacks some. The sample consists of 130,000 to 150,000 clones, around 86% of them appearing once. The specimen was peripheral blood. These receptors were collected from a man aged 80 or over with acute or convalescent COVID-19.

This chain connects TRBV24-1 to TRBJ2-3; 8 bases match TRBD1. This CDR3 is 15 amino acids long. The V gene end was trimmed by 3 bases and the J gene end by 3 bases; junction bases not matched to a gene: 4. From germline, CDR1 is KGHDR and CDR2 SFDVKD. CDR3 sequence reads: CATSDPTGATDTQYF. The CDR3 nucleotides are TGTGCCACCAGTGATCCGACAGGGGCAACAGATACGCAGTATTTT.

This chain joins TRBV18 and TRBJ1-3, with D possibly being TRBD1 (6 bases). Germline CDR1 is KGHSH and CDR2 is LQKENI. The CDR3 runs to 16 residues. The V end lost 2 bases, the J end lost 0 bases, and 11 bases lay between the germline ends. DNA for the CDR3: TGTGCCAGCTCACCATGGGGGCGAGACTCTGGAAACACCATATATTTT. Its translation is CASSPWGRDSGNTIYF.

The chain employs TRBV27 and TRBJ2-5; 7 positions match TRBD1. The CDR3 covers 13 residues. CDR1 is MNHEY, CDR2 SMNVEV, per germline (reference sequence). Trimming at V came to 6 bases and at J to 2 bases, leaving 3 bases not matched to a gene. CDR3 DNA: TGTGCCAGCAGACGGACAGGACAAGAGACCCAGTACTTC. Amino acid sequence: CASRRTGQETQYF.

The J gene is TRBJ2-5, the V gene TRBV6-5; 7 bases are a match to TRBD2. The CDR3 is 14 amino acids. V shed 5 bases, J shed 4 bases, and the junction held 7 bases outside the gene matches. CDR1 MNHEY and CDR2 SVGAGI come from the germline V gene. The CDR3 sequence is CASSIGGEGETQYF. CDR3 nucleotides: TGTGCCAGCAGTATTGGGGGGGAGGGAGAGACCCAGTACTTC.

This clone was seen once. This chain links TRBV19 with TRBJ2-1; 9 bases line up with TRBD2. V shed 5 bases, J shed 6 bases, and the junction held 11 bases outside the gene matches. This CDR3 is 16 amino acids long. Germline lookup yields CDR1 LNHDA and CDR2 SQIVND (reference sequence). CDR3 loop: CASSQPGLALVNEQFF. CDR3 nucleotide sequence: TGTGCCAGTAGTCAGCCGGGACTAGCCTTAGTCAATGAGCAGTTCTTC.

The chain joins TRBV12-3 or TRBV12-4 to TRBJ1-5; a weak D match, TRBD1 (6 bases). V lost 3 bases, J lost 4 bases, and 7 bases lay in between. This CDR3 has 13 amino acids. CDR3 loop: CASSLGTNQPQHF. DNA for the CDR3: TGTGCCAGCAGTTTGGGGACAAATCAGCCCCAGCATTTT.

The gene calls are TRBV6-5 and TRBJ1-1; 9 positions match TRBD1. Trimming took 6 bases from V and 3 from J; bases not matched to a gene: 8. CDR3 length: 15 residues. Looked up from germline, CDR1 is MNHEY and CDR2 is SVGAGI. This chain's CDR3 is CASRGTGLGDTEAFF. In nucleotides, the CDR3 is TGTGCCAGCAGGGGGACAGGGCTCGGAGACACTGAAGCTTTCTTT.

The chain is built from TRBV5-1 and TRBJ1-2; the match to TRBD1 covers 8 bases. The CDR3 is made up of 13 amino acids. Germline values: CDR1 SGHRS, CDR2 YFSETQ. Trimming at V came to 2 bases and at J to 7 bases, leaving 4 bases not matched to a gene. CDR3 coding DNA: TGCGCCAGCAGCTTCCCAGGACAGGGTGGCTACACCTTC. Translated: CASSFPGQGGYTF.